The clone carrying this T cell receptor (beta chain) occurred many times. Coverage ceases 3 residues before the CDR3 finishes, and the germline J gene fills in the end. This record comes from a study of T cell clonality in common variable immunodeficiency. Trimming at V came to 5 bases and at J to 3 bases, leaving 8 bases not matched to a gene. Germline values: CDR1 MDHEN, CDR2 SYDVKM. The CDR3 covers 15 residues. The table came from immunoSEQ multiplex PCR; TCRdb's copy has only in-frame clones and leaves some out. In total the sample includes 50,000 to 60,000 clones, none of them seen once. The TCR comes from a person aged 18-69 years in good health. The sample comprised peripheral blood mononuclear cells. The chain employs TRBV28 and TRBJ2-3; 7 bases match TRBD2. CDR3 bases read: TGTGCCAGCAGTAAGGTACTAGCGAGGACAGATACG. Translation: CASSKVLARTDT. The whole CDR3 protein is CASSKVLARTDTQYF.